This TCR beta chain is from a study of Ad26.COV2.S vaccination and SARS-CoV-2 variants. Germline CDR1 is GTSNPN and CDR2 is SVGIG (reference sequence). Trimming removed 2 bases at V and 6 bases at J, with 15 bases between. The CDR3 has 14 residues. The treatment denotes: over 15 received Ad26.COV2.S at low or high dose, single or two shots; several received placebo; per-sample allocation not given. All samples were drawn on day 63, counting from the first vaccine or placebo injection. Aged 18-55 years, donor was enrolled in Boston in about 2020. The repertoire was sequenced with immunoSEQ multiplex PCR; TCRdb's copy has only in-frame clones and lacks some. The profile shows about 480,000 clones, roughly nine tenths of them singletons.

This clonotype originated in a person aged 18-65 years who received the Ad26.COV2.S COVID-19 vaccine or a placebo. Material: peripheral blood, obtained in a trial of Ad26.COV2.S vaccine versus placebo. V usage is TRBV30 and J usage is TRBJ2-3, with D tentatively TRBD2 (5 bases). The CDR3 here is CAWSLARGSDTQYF. For the CDR3, the DNA is TGTGCCTGGAGTCTAGCCCGAGGTTCGGATACGCAGTATTTT.